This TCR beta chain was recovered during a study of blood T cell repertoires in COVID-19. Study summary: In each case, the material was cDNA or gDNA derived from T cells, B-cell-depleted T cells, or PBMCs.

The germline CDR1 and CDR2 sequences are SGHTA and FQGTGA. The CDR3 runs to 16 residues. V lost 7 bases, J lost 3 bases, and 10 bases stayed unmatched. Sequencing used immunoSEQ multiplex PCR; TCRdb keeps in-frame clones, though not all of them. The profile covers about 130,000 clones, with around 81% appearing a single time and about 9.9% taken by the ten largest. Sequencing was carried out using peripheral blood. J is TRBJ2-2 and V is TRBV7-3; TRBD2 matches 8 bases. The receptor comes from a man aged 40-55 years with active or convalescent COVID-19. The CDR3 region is CASTPGGGPYTGELFF. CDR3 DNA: TGTGCCAGCACCCCGGGGGGGGGACCCTACACCGGGGAGCTGTTTTTT. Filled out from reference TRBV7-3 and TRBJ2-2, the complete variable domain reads GAGVSQTPSNKVTEKGKYVELRCDPISGHTALYWYRQSLGQGPEFLIYFQGTGAADDSGLPNDRFFAVRPEGSVSTLKIQRTERGDSAVYLCASTPGGGPYTGELFFGEGSRLTVL.